This record looks at one T cell receptor beta chain sequence and its context. This sample stems from a study of blood T cell repertoires in COVID-19. Study in general: COVID-19 samples collected from the United States, Italy and Spain covered acute and convalescent phases. Nucleic acid was either cDNA or gDNA, and it came from T cells, B-cell-depleted T cells, or PBMCs.

Per the authors' pipeline: Estimation of nucleated cell counts was performed using reference gene primer amplification. Assay: immunoSEQ multiplex PCR; the TCRdb copy retains only in-frame clones and omits some. V, J and clone size are taken as reported in that table, and D and trimming were inferred from the DNA itself. This sample has tens of thousands of clones, with 70% to 90% found just once. The origin of this receptor is a man aged 50 to 59 with active COVID-19. The sequenced material came from peripheral blood.

The CDR3 sequence is CASSPIKQETQYF. The CDR3 region has the DNA TGTGCCAGCTCACCAATTAAACAAGAGACCCAGTACTTC. The rearrangement joins TRBV18 to TRBJ2-5; D unresolved. The V gene lost 2 bases and the J gene lost 2 bases, with 6 bases spanning the gap. The CDR3 sequence is 13 residues long. Germline V gene lookup returns CDR1 KGHSH and CDR2 LQKENI.